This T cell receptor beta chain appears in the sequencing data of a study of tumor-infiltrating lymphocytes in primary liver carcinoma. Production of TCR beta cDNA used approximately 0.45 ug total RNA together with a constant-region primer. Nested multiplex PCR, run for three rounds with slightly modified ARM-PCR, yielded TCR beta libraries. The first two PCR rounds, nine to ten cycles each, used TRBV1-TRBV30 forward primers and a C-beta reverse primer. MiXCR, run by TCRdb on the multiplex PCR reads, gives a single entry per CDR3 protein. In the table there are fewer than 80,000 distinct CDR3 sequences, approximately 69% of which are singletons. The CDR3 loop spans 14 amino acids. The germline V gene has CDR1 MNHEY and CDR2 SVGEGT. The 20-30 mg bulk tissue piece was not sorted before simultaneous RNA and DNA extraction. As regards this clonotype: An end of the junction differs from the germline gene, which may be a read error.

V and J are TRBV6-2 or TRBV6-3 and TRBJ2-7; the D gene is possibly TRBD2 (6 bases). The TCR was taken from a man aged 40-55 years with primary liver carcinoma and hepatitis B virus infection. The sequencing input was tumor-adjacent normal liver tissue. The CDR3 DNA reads TGTGCCACCGGGTTGGCGGGGCGATCTTACGACCAGTACTTC. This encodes CATGLAGRSYDQYF.